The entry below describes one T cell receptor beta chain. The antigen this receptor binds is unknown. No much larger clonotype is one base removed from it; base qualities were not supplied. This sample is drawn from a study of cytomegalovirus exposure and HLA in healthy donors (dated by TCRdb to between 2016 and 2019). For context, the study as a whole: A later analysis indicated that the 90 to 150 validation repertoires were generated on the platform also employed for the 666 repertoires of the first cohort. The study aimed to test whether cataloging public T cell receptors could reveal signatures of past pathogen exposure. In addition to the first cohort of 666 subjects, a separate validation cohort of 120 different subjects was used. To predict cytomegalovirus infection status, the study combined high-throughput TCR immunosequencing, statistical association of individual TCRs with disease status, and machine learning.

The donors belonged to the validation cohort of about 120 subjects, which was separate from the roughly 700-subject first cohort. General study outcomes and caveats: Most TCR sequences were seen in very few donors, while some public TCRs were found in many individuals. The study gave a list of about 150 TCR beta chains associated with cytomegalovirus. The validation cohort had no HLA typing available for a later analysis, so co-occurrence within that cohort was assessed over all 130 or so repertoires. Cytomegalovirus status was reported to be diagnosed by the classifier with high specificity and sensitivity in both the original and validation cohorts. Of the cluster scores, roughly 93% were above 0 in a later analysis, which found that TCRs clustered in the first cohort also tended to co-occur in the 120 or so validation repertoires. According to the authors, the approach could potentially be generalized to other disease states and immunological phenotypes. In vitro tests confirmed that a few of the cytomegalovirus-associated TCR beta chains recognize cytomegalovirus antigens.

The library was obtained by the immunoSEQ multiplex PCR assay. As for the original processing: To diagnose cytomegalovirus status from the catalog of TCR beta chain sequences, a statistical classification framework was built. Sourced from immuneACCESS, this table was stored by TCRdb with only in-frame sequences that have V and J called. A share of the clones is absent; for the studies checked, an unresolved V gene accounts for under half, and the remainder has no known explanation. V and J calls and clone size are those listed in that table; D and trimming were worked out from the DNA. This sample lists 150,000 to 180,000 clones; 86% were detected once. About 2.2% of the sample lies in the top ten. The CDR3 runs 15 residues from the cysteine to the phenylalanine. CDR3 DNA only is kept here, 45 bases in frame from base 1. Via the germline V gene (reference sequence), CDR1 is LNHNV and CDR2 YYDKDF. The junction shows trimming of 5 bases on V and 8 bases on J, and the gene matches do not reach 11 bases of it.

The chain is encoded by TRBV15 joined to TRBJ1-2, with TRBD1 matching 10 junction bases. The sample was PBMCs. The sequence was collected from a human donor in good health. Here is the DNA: TGTGCCACCAGCCCGCGGACAGGGGGTAGTATAGGCTACACCTTC. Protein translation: CATSPRTGGSIGYTF.